This TCR beta chain is from a study of metastatic and nonmetastatic thyroid tumors. Looking at the study overall: From malignant and benign thyroid patients, repertoires in blood and in tumor or nodule tissue were compared.

This clone is termed medium-sized. Its antigen is currently unknown. Study results and caveats: Patients with malignant thyroid tumors reportedly had significantly higher TCR beta diversity than those with benign nodules, in blood and tumor.

Original processing methods: For papillary thyroid cancer, a distant-metastasis classifier was constructed from CDR3 differences observed across clinicopathological groups. TCRdb re-called the PCR reads with MiXCR. It is TCRdb's table, rather than the study itself, that gives the V and J calls and clone size. The table lists about 21,000 clones, roughly a third of them singletons. There were no patients who had received any treatment before thyroid surgery. This CDR3 has 14 residues. J gave up 4 bases and V 4 bases, and 3 bases lay outside the gene matches. Germline V lookup: CDR1 MGHRA, CDR2 YSYEKL. Sequencing was performed on blood. The sequence derives from a female donor with papillary thyroid cancer or a benign thyroid nodule (not recorded which). Some clones in this sample may be carry-over from other donors' samples. This sequence joins TRBV4-1 and TRBJ2-7, with TRBD1 identical over 11 bases. The CDR3 nucleotides are TGCGCCAGCAGCCGGACAGGGGGCTCTTACGAGCAGTACTTC. It specifies CASSRTGGSYEQYF.